This is a list of T cell receptor beta chains from one sample in a study of Graves' ophthalmopathy and Graves' hyperthyroidism. TCRdb used MiXCR to reprocess the multiplex PCR reads, holding one entry per CDR3 protein. This repertoire shows around 1.1 million distinct CDR3 sequences, roughly 35% found once; its top ten account for around 10%. Sequenced: peripheral blood or thyroid tissue (not recorded which). These receptors were taken from an adult man with Graves' hyperthyroidism. Each CDR3 is given with its conserved first and last residue. The D gene is left open where the match is weak. Expanded clones get a size class; other rows say once, few or many, or leave the size out.

v_gene: TRBV7-9
d_gene: .
j_gene: TRBJ1-2
abundance: many
CDR3aa: CASSAPRGMDYGYTF
CDR3nt: TGTGCCAGCAGCGCGCCGAGAGGGATGGACTATGGCTACACCTTC

v_gene: TRBV7-2
d_gene: TRBD1
j_gene: TRBJ2-7
abundance: .
CDR3aa: CASSRRQGASEQYF
CDR3nt: TGTGCCAGCAGCAGGAGACAGGGGGCTAGCGAGCAGTACTTC

v_gene: TRBV20-1
d_gene: TRBD1
j_gene: TRBJ1-5
abundance: .
CDR3aa: CSARDFGTGRYQPQHF
CDR3nt: TGCAGTGCTAGAGATTTCGGGACAGGGAGATATCAGCCCCAGCATTTT

v_gene: TRBV20-1
d_gene: TRBD2
j_gene: TRBJ2-3
abundance: .
CDR3aa: CSARDTLAGDSDTQYF
CDR3nt: TGCAGTGCTAGAGACACACTAGCGGGTGATTCAGATACGCAGTATTTT

v_gene: TRBV4-1
d_gene: .
j_gene: TRBJ1-2
abundance: .
CDR3aa: CASSHRQETNYGYTF
CDR3nt: TGCGCCAGCAGCCATCGACAGGAAACTAACTATGGCTACACCTTC

v_gene: TRBV27
d_gene: .
j_gene: TRBJ1-1
abundance: .
CDR3aa: CAASGARTTEAFF
CDR3nt: TGTGCCGCCTCCGGGGCCCGGACCACTGAAGCTTTCTTT

v_gene: TRBV7-2
d_gene: TRBD1
j_gene: TRBJ2-7
abundance: .
CDR3aa: CASSQPGQGAQSPYEQYF
CDR3nt: TGTGCCAGCAGCCAGCCGGGACAGGGGGCCCAGTCTCCCTACGAGCAGTACTTC

v_gene: TRBV6-5
d_gene: .
j_gene: TRBJ2-5
abundance: few
CDR3aa: CASSYVWLSGQETQYF
CDR3nt: TGTGCCAGCAGTTACGTTTGGTTGTCAGGGCAAGAGACCCAGTACTTC

v_gene: TRBV5-6
d_gene: TRBD1
j_gene: TRBJ1-6
abundance: many
CDR3aa: CASSWTGNNSPLHF
CDR3nt: TGTGCCAGCAGCTGGACAGGGAATAATTCACCCCTCCACTTT

v_gene: TRBV13
d_gene: .
j_gene: TRBJ1-2
abundance: few
CDR3aa: CASSLEQETIYGYTF
CDR3nt: TGTGCCAGCAGCTTAGAGCAGGAGACTATCTATGGCTACACCTTC

v_gene: TRBV5-1
d_gene: .
j_gene: TRBJ2-5
abundance: .
CDR3aa: CASSLEIGRGVETQYF
CDR3nt: TGCGCCAGCAGCTTGGAGATTGGGCGCGGGGTGGAGACCCAGTACTTC

v_gene: TRBV19
d_gene: .
j_gene: TRBJ2-2
abundance: .
CDR3aa: CASSIFTAELFF
CDR3nt: TGTGCCAGTAGTATCTTTACCGCGGAGCTGTTTTTT

v_gene: TRBV5-1
d_gene: .
j_gene: TRBJ2-7
abundance: .
CDR3aa: CASSLVGVGNYEQYF
CDR3nt: TGCGCCAGCAGCTTGGTTGGGGTTGGCAACTACGAGCAGTACTTC

v_gene: TRBV5-1
d_gene: .
j_gene: TRBJ1-4
abundance: .
CDR3aa: CASSLGSTGTTNEKLFF
CDR3nt: TGCGCCAGCAGCTTGGGCTCAACAGGGACTACTAATGAAAAACTGTTTTTT

v_gene: TRBV5-1
d_gene: TRBD2
j_gene: TRBJ2-5
abundance: many
CDR3aa: CASSKWGGQETQYF
CDR3nt: TGCGCCAGCAGCAAATGGGGGGGCCAAGAGACCCAGTACTTC

v_gene: TRBV6-6
d_gene: TRBD2
j_gene: TRBJ2-5
abundance: .
CDR3aa: CASSLRERGGGKETQYF
CDR3nt: TGTGCCAGCAGTCTAAGGGAGCGGGGGGGGGGTAAAGAGACCCAGTACTTC

v_gene: TRBV15
d_gene: TRBD1
j_gene: TRBJ1-5
abundance: .
CDR3aa: CATSEGTGGQPQHF
CDR3nt: TGTGCCACCAGCGAGGGGACAGGGGGTCAGCCCCAGCATTTT

v_gene: TRBV12-3/TRBV12-4
d_gene: .
j_gene: TRBJ2-2
abundance: many
CDR3aa: CASTVEGTGELFF
CDR3nt: TGTGCCAGCACGGTGGAGGGCACCGGGGAGCTGTTTTTT

v_gene: TRBV29-1
d_gene: .
j_gene: TRBJ1-2
abundance: .
CDR3aa: CSGGGAVGYTF
CDR3nt: TGCAGCGGTGGGGGGGCGGTTGGCTACACCTTC

v_gene: TRBV5-4
d_gene: TRBD2
j_gene: TRBJ2-5
abundance: many
CDR3aa: CASTTGGPRETQYF
CDR3nt: TGTGCCAGCACCACGGGGGGGCCGAGGGAGACCCAGTACTTC

v_gene: TRBV6-2/TRBV6-3
d_gene: .
j_gene: TRBJ2-5
abundance: many
CDR3aa: CASSRDAQETQYF
CDR3nt: TGTGCCAGCAGCCGTGACGCCCAAGAGACCCAGTACTTC

v_gene: TRBV5-6
d_gene: TRBD1
j_gene: TRBJ1-4
abundance: .
CDR3aa: CASTPGGGVEKLFF
CDR3nt: TGTGCCAGCACCCCAGGGGGAGGGGTCGAAAAACTGTTTTTT

v_gene: TRBV15
d_gene: .
j_gene: TRBJ2-2
abundance: many
CDR3aa: CATSSEPTGELFF
CDR3nt: TGTGCCACCAGCAGCGAACCCACCGGGGAGCTGTTTTTT

v_gene: TRBV20-1
d_gene: .
j_gene: TRBJ1-5
abundance: .
CDR3aa: CSASPPGPEAQPQHF
CDR3nt: TGCAGTGCCAGCCCTCCGGGCCCCGAGGCTCAGCCCCAGCATTTT

v_gene: TRBV20-1
d_gene: TRBD1
j_gene: TRBJ1-5
abundance: many
CDR3aa: CSARGGTGSSNQPQHF
CDR3nt: TGCAGTGCTAGAGGGGGGACAGGGAGCAGCAATCAGCCCCAGCATTTT

v_gene: TRBV7-2
d_gene: .
j_gene: TRBJ1-3
abundance: .
CDR3aa: CASSVDADSGNTIYF
CDR3nt: TGTGCCAGCAGCGTTGACGCCGACTCTGGAAACACCATATATTTT

v_gene: TRBV7-2
d_gene: .
j_gene: TRBJ2-7
abundance: few
CDR3aa: CASSPGFLTYEQYF
CDR3nt: TGTGCCAGCAGCCCAGGTTTTCTAACCTACGAGCAGTACTTC

v_gene: TRBV10-2
d_gene: TRBD2
j_gene: TRBJ2-5
abundance: .
CDR3aa: CASSERREETQYF
CDR3nt: TGCGCCAGCAGTGAGAGGCGGGAGGAGACCCAGTACTTC

v_gene: TRBV15
d_gene: .
j_gene: TRBJ1-1
abundance: many
CDR3aa: CATSGDIRNTEAFF
CDR3nt: TGTGCCACCAGCGGGGACATCAGGAACACTGAAGCTTTCTTT

v_gene: TRBV12-3/TRBV12-4
d_gene: .
j_gene: TRBJ2-7
abundance: many
CDR3aa: CASSQRGSSYEQYF
CDR3nt: TGTGCCAGCAGCCAAAGGGGTTCCAGCTACGAGCAGTACTTC

v_gene: TRBV24-1
d_gene: TRBD2
j_gene: TRBJ2-5
abundance: .
CDR3aa: CATSDPAGAPETQYF
CDR3nt: TGTGCCACCAGTGATCCAGCGGGAGCCCCAGAGACCCAGTACTTC

v_gene: TRBV7-9
d_gene: .
j_gene: TRBJ1-2
abundance: many
CDR3aa: CASSGDRVYGYTF
CDR3nt: TGTGCCAGCAGCGGGGACCGAGTCTATGGCTACACCTTC

v_gene: TRBV7-2
d_gene: .
j_gene: TRBJ2-5
abundance: .
CDR3aa: CASSLQDGGKKTQYF
CDR3nt: TGTGCCAGCAGCCTACAGGACGGGGGAAAAAAGACCCAGTACTTC

v_gene: TRBV6-6
d_gene: .
j_gene: TRBJ2-5
abundance: few
CDR3aa: CASSEEERRWETQYF
CDR3nt: TGTGCCAGCAGTGAAGAGGAACGTCGCTGGGAGACCCAGTACTTC

v_gene: TRBV20-1
d_gene: .
j_gene: TRBJ2-6
abundance: .
CDR3aa: CSARGGFAYVLTF
CDR3nt: TGCAGTGCTAGGGGTGGTTTTGCCTACGTCCTGACTTTC

v_gene: TRBV7-8
d_gene: .
j_gene: TRBJ2-2
abundance: many
CDR3aa: CASSLIPNTGELFF
CDR3nt: TGTGCCAGCAGCTTAATACCGAACACCGGGGAGCTGTTTTTT